Given below is one T cell receptor (beta chain) in context. The data belong to a study of blood T cell repertoires in COVID-19. Study at large: The United States, Italy and Spain supplied acute and convalescent COVID-19 samples. T cells, B-cell-depleted T cells, or PBMCs provided the cDNA or gDNA that served as material.

In the source study's methods: How many nucleated cells were present was estimated from reference gene primer amplification. TCRdb's table, derived via immunoSEQ multiplex PCR, lists solely in-frame clones and lacks some. V and J calls and clone size come straight from that table; D and trimming were deduced from the DNA. Among 180,000 or so clones, under 80% were seen once, and the ten largest hold about 14%. This CDR3 is built from 14 residues. Germline V gene lookup returns CDR1 LNHNV and CDR2 YYDKDF (reference sequence). With V trimmed by 3 bases and J by 5 bases, 6 bases remained unmatched. The sequencing sample was made of peripheral blood. The clonotype comes from a man aged 50 or older who had recovered from COVID-19. This chain links TRBV15 with TRBJ2-5, with TRBD1 matching over 7 bases. Written as DNA, the CDR3 is TGTGCCACCAGCAGTGGACGACAGGGCGAGACCCAGTACTTC. Amino acid sequence: CATSSGRQGETQYF.